One sample yielded the 15 T cell receptor beta chains listed below, sequenced in a study of OX40 agonist ivuxolimab in advanced cancers. Produced via immunoSEQ multiplex PCR; TCRdb's table is partial and in-frame only. The sample has some 79,000 clones, 80% to 95% seen once; the top ten hold around 0.46%. Material: CD4+ or CD8+ T cells sorted from blood, obtained in a trial of the OX40 agonist ivuxolimab. These receptors were obtained from an adult with an advanced solid tumor such as melanoma, head and neck, liver or kidney cancer.

This chain uses TRBV30 with TRBJ1-5; maybe TRBD1 (6 bases). The germline V and J ends were trimmed by 4 bases and 0 bases, with 7 bases remaining between them. CDR1 GTSNPN and CDR2 SVGIG come from the germline V gene (reference sequence). This CDR3 is 13 amino acids long. CDR3 in amino acids: CAWNRVSNQPQHF. The CDR3 nucleotides read TGTGCCTGGAACAGGGTTAGCAATCAGCCCCAGCATTTT.

V gene TRBV6-5 combines with J gene TRBJ2-7, with unresolved D. V was clipped by 2 bases and J by 4 bases, with 12 bases between them. Germline V lookup: CDR1 MNHEY, CDR2 SVGAGI. The CDR3 totals 14 residues. DNA of the CDR3: TGTGCCAGCAGTTACGGCGGCAACGCTTACGAGCAGTACTTC. Residues: CASSYGGNAYEQYF.

This sequence joins TRBV6-5 and TRBJ2-3; the match to TRBD2 covers 10 bases. Germline V gene sequence: CDR1 MNHEY, CDR2 SVGAGI. The CDR3 is made up of 15 amino acids. Trimming removed 0 bases from V and 7 bases from J; junction bases left unmatched: 4. The CDR3 DNA reads TGTGCCAGCAGTTACTCGACTAGCGGGCCGCATACGCAGTATTTT. Translated, it gives CASSYSTSGPHTQYF.

This clone has only one observation. The V gene is TRBV9, the J gene TRBJ2-2; unclear D gene. CDR1 SGDLS and CDR2 YYNGEE come from the germline V gene. Trimming took 2 bases from V and 5 from J, leaving 7 bases between them. This CDR3 has 13 residues. The CDR3 loop reads CASSVTQTGELFF. CDR3 in DNA: TGTGCCAGCAGCGTCACCCAAACCGGGGAGCTGTTTTTT.

The chain uses TRBV6-5 and TRBJ2-1; 9 bases fit TRBD1. The V segment lost 2 bases and the J segment 14 bases; nucleotides outside the gene matches: 10. CDR3 length equals 14 residues. Germline values: CDR1 MNHEY, CDR2 SVGAGI. The CDR3, as DNA: TGTGCCAGCAGTTACGGTGTGGTGGGGACAGGGAAGTTCTTC. Its protein product is CASSYGVVGTGKFF.

There are a few counts of this clone. The rearrangement joins TRBV6-6 to TRBJ1-5; 11 bases agree with TRBD1. The germline V gene has CDR1 MNHNY and CDR2 SVGAGI (reference sequence). The CDR3 sequence is 15 residues long. Losses at the gene ends were 4 bases for V and 4 bases for J; bases not matched to a gene: 3. The CDR3 nucleotides are TGTGCCAGCAGTTTGGGGACAGGGGGGAATCAGCCCCAGCATTTT. Protein: CASSLGTGGNQPQHF.

J is TRBJ2-7 and V is TRBV7-6; 11 bases match TRBD1. The CDR3 runs 17 residues. The ends lost 5 bases at V and 2 bases at J; junction bases unmatched: 11. Per the germline V gene, CDR1 is SGHVS and CDR2 is FNYEAQ. CDR3 region: CASSLGTGGGSAYEQYF. The CDR3 DNA follows: TGTGCCAGCAGCCTAGGGACAGGGGGTGGTTCGGCCTACGAGCAGTACTTC.

The CDR3 region has the DNA TGTGCCAGCAGTGAATGGGGCGGGAAGGGAGGCAATGAGCAGTTCTTC. It specifies CASSEWGGKGGNEQFF. V and J are TRBV25-1 and TRBJ2-1, with TRBD2 as a possible D gene (6 bases). The germline V gene encodes CDR1 MGHDK and CDR2 SYGVNS. The CDR3 has 16 residues. V lost 1 base and J lost 6, with 16 bases in between.

The rearrangement joins TRBV11-2 to TRBJ2-1; the D gene is possibly TRBD2 (5 bases). CDR1 and CDR2 (germline): SGHAT, FQNNGV. The CDR3 consists of 14 residues. V gave up 4 bases and J gave up 9 bases, with 16 bases separating them. CDR3 sequence reads: CASSSRAQEVEQFF. The CDR3 bases are TGTGCCAGCAGCTCTCGGGCCCAGGAGGTTGAGCAGTTCTTC. The entire variable domain, with the rest obtained from reference TRBV11-2 and TRBJ2-1, is as follows: EAGVAQSPRYKIIEKRQSVAFWCNPISGHATLYWYQQILGQGPKLLIQFQNNGVVDDSQLPKDRFSAERLKGVDSTLKIQPAKLEDSAVYLCASSSRAQEVEQFFGPGTRLTVL.

This chain links TRBV7-6 with TRBJ2-7; 7 positions match TRBD2. Germline V CDR1 and CDR2: SGHVS, FNYEAQ. J gave up 4 bases and V 4 bases, and 10 bases lay outside the gene matches. The CDR3 has 15 residues. CDR3 in DNA: TGTGCCAGCAGCTCCTCGCCAAGCGGGAAATACGAGCAGTACTTC. It is translated as CASSSSPSGKYEQYF.

CDR3 sequence reads: CASSMVGGGNQPQHF. CDR3 sequence (DNA): TGTGCCAGTAGTATGGTAGGGGGCGGCAATCAGCCCCAGCATTTT. The chain couples TRBV19 to TRBJ1-5; 7 positions agree with TRBD1. CDR1 is LNHDA and CDR2 is SQIVND in the germline V gene (reference sequence). The ends lost 3 bases at V and 2 bases at J; junction bases unmatched: 4. The CDR3 runs to 15 residues.

This clone came up a few times. The V call is TRBV30, the J call TRBJ1-2, with a weak D call TRBD1 (5 bases). Trimming cost V 0 bases and J 4 bases, with 15 bases left between them. Germline assignment: CDR1 GTSNPN and CDR2 SVGIG (reference sequence). The CDR3 contains 15 residues. The CDR3 region has the DNA TGTGCCTGGAGTGTCACGGGACGCAGCCTCTATGGCTACACCTTC. It translates to CAWSVTGRSLYGYTF.

The rearrangement uses TRBV5-1 and TRBJ2-3; 7 nucleotides line up with TRBD1. CDR1 SGHRS and CDR2 YFSETQ come from the germline V gene. CDR3 length: 16 amino acids. V was clipped by 0 bases and J by 6 bases; unmatched bases: 10. CDR3 DNA sequence: TGCGCCAGCAGCTTGGAAGTAGCAGGGGGTACGGATACGCAGTATTTT. This gives the protein CASSLEVAGGTDTQYF.

V usage is TRBV2 and J usage is TRBJ2-6, with a tentative D call TRBD1 (5 bases). Germline V lookup: CDR1 SNHLY, CDR2 FYNNEI. The CDR3 is made up of 16 amino acids. V dropped 7 bases and J dropped 1 base, with 14 bases sitting between them. CDR3 protein: CASNKGALSGANVLTF. The CDR3 DNA is TGTGCCAGCAATAAAGGGGCTCTATCTGGGGCCAACGTCCTGACTTTC.

The chain has TRBV14 and TRBJ2-3; maybe TRBD2 (6 bases). The CDR3 loop spans 17 amino acids. The germline V and J ends were trimmed by 2 bases and 0 bases, with 15 bases remaining between them. Looked up from germline, CDR1 is SGHDN and CDR2 is FVKESK. Here the CDR3 DNA reads TGTGCCAGCAGCCAACCCAGGGAAGGGACTAGCACAGATACGCAGTATTTT. Translated: CASSQPREGTSTDTQYF.